The 3 T cell receptor beta chains presented below share a single source sample, sequenced in a study of cytotoxic CD8 clonotypes in ibrutinib-treated CLL. This table comes from immunoSEQ multiplex PCR, and its TCRdb copy is limited to in-frame clones, with some not included. The sample lists about 160,000 clones, roughly 77% occurring once. The source material was PBMCs, sampled after 12 months of ibrutinib treatment. The receptors stem from a human donor with chronic lymphocytic leukemia.

The gene calls are TRBV10-3 and TRBJ2-7; TRBD1 might be the D (6 bases). V was shortened by 0 bases and J by 5 bases, with 14 bases between the two germline ends. This CDR3 spans 15 amino acids. Germline V gives CDR1 ENHRY, CDR2 SYGVKD. CDR3 DNA: TGTGCCATCAGTGAGTCGTCTACAGGGTCCCACGAGCAGTACTTC. It yields the protein CAISESSTGSHEQYF.

The rearrangement links TRBV10-3 to TRBJ2-2, with TRBD1 matching 9 bases. This CDR3 spans 14 amino acids. Germline lookup yields CDR1 ENHRY and CDR2 SYGVKD. With 5 bases clipped from V and 4 bases from J, the junction kept 2 bases outside the gene matches. Here the CDR3 DNA reads TGTGCCATCAGTCAGGGACAGGGCACCGGGGAGCTGTTTTTT. Translation: CAISQGQGTGELFF.

The rearrangement links TRBV5-1 to TRBJ1-5; D is ambiguous. This CDR3 is 17 amino acids long. CDR1 SGHRS and CDR2 YFSETQ come from the germline V gene. V lost 0 bases, J lost 4 bases, and 17 bases lay in between. Here the CDR3 reads CASSLDALGQGNQPQHF. CDR3 nucleotide sequence: TGCGCCAGCAGCTTGGACGCATTGGGCCAAGGGAATCAGCCCCAGCATTTT.